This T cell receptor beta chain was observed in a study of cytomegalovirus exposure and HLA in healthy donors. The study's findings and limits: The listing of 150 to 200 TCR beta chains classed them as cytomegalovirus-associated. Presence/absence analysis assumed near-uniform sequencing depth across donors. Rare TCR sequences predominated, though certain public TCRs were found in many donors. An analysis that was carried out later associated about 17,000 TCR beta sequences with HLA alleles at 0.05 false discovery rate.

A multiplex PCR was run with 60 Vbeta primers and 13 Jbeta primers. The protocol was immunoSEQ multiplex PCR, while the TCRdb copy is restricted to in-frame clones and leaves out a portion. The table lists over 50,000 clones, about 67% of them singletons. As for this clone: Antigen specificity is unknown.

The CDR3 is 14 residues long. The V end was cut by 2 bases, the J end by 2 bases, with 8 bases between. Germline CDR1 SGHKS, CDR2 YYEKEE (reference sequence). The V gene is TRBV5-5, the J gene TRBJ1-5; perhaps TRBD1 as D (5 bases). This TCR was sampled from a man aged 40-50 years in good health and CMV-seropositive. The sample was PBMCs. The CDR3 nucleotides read TGTGCCAGCAGCTTAGACAGTGGCAATCAGCCCCAGCATTTT. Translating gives CASSLDSGNQPQHF.